This TCR beta chain was captured in a study of blood T cells in healthy people across ages. A word on this clonotype: Its cognate antigen is unknown.

Broader study findings: Estimates of diversity drawn from one million T cells were considered underestimates. Per million T cells, the diversity of TCR beta decreased roughly linearly as age advanced. It was the long-lived donors that had more naive CD4+ cells and higher diversity than aged donors.

Through a sample-barcoded 5' primer and a J-beta primer mix, a second PCR was run for about 6 to 12 cycles. TCRdb re-called the 5' RACE reads through MiXCR, storing one row per CDR3 protein. The table records approximately 800,000 distinct CDR3 sequences, roughly 60% of them present only once. Total RNA extraction produced at least 5 micrograms (per sample) for the study. From germline, CDR1 is MNHEY and CDR2 SVGEGT. This CDR3 is 17 amino acids long. Trimming cost V 4 bases and J 4 bases; bases outside gene matches: 6. The sequence came from a man aged 25 to 40 in good health. The source material was blood. The chain uses TRBV6-2 or TRBV6-3 and TRBJ2-4; TRBD2 agrees at 14 bases. The CDR3 is CASSSPGLAGDKNIQYF. The DNA for the CDR3 is TGTGCCAGCAGTTCCCCGGGACTAGCGGGGGATAAAAACATTCAGTACTTC.